These 7 T cell receptor beta chains share one sample of origin, sequenced in a study of prognosis after radiotherapy for stage I lung cancer. CDR3 of TCR beta was amplified from genomic DNA via a two-round multiplex PCR. First-round PCR used primers specific to each TRBV and TRBJ gene. TCRdb independently ran MiXCR on the multiplex PCR reads; one entry per CDR3 protein. The profile shows 30,000 to 40,000 distinct CDR3 sequences, nearly 35% of them singletons. Material: PBMCs, obtained before or after stereotactic body radiation therapy (not recorded which). The receptor set was obtained from a donor over 45 with non-small cell lung cancer.

This clonotype has at least ten counts. CDR3 sequence: CASSFFGLTLRAPLHF. In DNA, the CDR3 is TGTGCCAGCAGCTTTTTCGGATTAACCCTTAGGGCACCCCTCCACTTT. V gene TRBV7-3 combines with J gene TRBJ1-6; D ambiguous. This CDR3 spans 16 amino acids. Germline V gives CDR1 SGHTA, CDR2 FQGTGA. V was trimmed by 3 bases and J by 11 bases, leaving 20 bases between them.

Ten or more counts support this clonotype. The CDR3 here is CASSIQETQYF. For the CDR3, the DNA is TGTGCCAGCAGCATCCAAGAGACCCAGTACTTC. The chain uses TRBV2 and TRBJ2-5; unclear D gene. Germline lookup yields CDR1 SNHLY and CDR2 FYNNEI. The length of the CDR3 is 11 residues. V gave up 6 bases and J gave up 1 base, with 3 bases separating them.

A note on this clonotype: Since a much larger clone is just one base distant, this may be a read error. The chain has TRBV12-5 and TRBJ1-5; D is undetermined. Germline V gene data show CDR1 as LGHNT and CDR2 as FRNRAP. Trimming took 0 bases from V and 0 from J, leaving 12 bases between them. The CDR3 is 17 residues long. The CDR3 loop is CASGLVVSSYSNQPQHF. CDR3 DNA: TGTGCTAGTGGTTTGGTAGTGTCAAGCTATAGCAATCAGCCCCAGCATTTT.

This clonotype was found many times. This chain links TRBV19 with TRBJ1-2; no reliable D call. The V end lost 5 bases, the J end lost 5 bases, and 9 bases lay between the germline ends. The length of the CDR3 is 12 residues. The germline V gene has CDR1 LNHDA and CDR2 SQIVND (reference sequence). CDR3 sequence (DNA): TGTGCCAGTAGTCCCGGGATGTATGGCTACACCTTC. Protein product: CASSPGMYGYTF.

Of note for this clonotype: A far larger clone is a single base away, which makes a read error likely. The chain links TRBV6-4 to TRBJ1-4; weak D call: TRBD1 (6 bases). The germline CDR1 and CDR2 sequences are MRHNA and SNTAGT. The CDR3 runs to 15 residues. This CDR3 is CASSQQGRGNEKLLF. The CDR3 bases are TGTGCCAGCAGTCAGCAGGGGCGAGGGAATGAAAAACTGCTTTTT.

The sample holds many counts of this clonotype. This chain uses TRBV4-1 with TRBJ2-1; tentatively, D is TRBD2 (6 bases). Germline values: CDR1 MGHRA, CDR2 YSYEKL. The CDR3 is made up of 17 amino acids. Trimming took 4 bases from V and 0 from J, leaving 16 bases between them. The CDR3 protein is CASSPPPRGSSYNEQFF. The DNA for the CDR3 is TGCGCCAGCAGCCCACCCCCACGGGGGAGCTCCTACAATGAGCAGTTCTTC.

This clonotype was counted ten times or more. This sequence joins TRBV12-3 or TRBV12-4 and TRBJ2-1, with 10 nucleotides matching TRBD2. V was clipped by 2 bases and J by 3 bases; unmatched bases: 4. The length of the CDR3 is 16 residues. The CDR3 DNA sequence: TGTGCCAGCAGTTTACCAGCGGGAGGGGTCTACAATGAGCAGTTCTTC. It codes for CASSLPAGGVYNEQFF.